A single sample is the source of the 32 T cell receptor beta chains below, sequenced in a study of regulatory T cells in long-lasting Graves disease (dated by TCRdb to the early 2020s). The library came from multiplex PCR. TCRdb names Illumina HiSeq 4000 as the instrument used. iRepertoire HTBI primers and Arm-PCR amplification of CDR3 regions were used to construct TCR beta libraries. TCRdb itself trimmed the public reads at Q25 with fastp, ran MiXCR and retained productive beta chains. Rows are combined by CDR3 protein, so each entry shows the most common genes and DNA. Counted in this sample were about 540,000 distinct CDR3 sequences; approximately 13% of them appeared once. Of the sample, approximately 9.3% falls within the top ten clones. The time point label corresponds to: newly diagnosed GD, antithyroid drugs for less than 3 months. RNA was extracted from PBMCs in TRIzol for both TCR sequencing and RNA sequencing.

The same specimen was also included in a second study, on T cells in Graves' hyperthyroidism and ophthalmopathy.

The material was peripheral blood mononuclear cells (PBMCs), obtained at new diagnosis, from a patient treated with antithyroid drugs. These receptors were obtained from a man younger than 40 with Graves disease. Donor details come from another sample of the same person, matched by shared clones.

This clonotype was seen at least ten times. This chain connects TRBV28 to TRBJ1-2; 9 bases line up with TRBD1. Looked up from germline, CDR1 is MDHEN and CDR2 is SYDVKM. CDR3 length equals 15 residues. V lost 3 bases to trimming and J lost 3 bases; unmatched junction nucleotides: 5. The CDR3 loop is CASSFRDRGYYGYTF. DNA for the CDR3: TGTGCCAGCAGTTTCAGAGACAGGGGGTACTATGGCTACACCTTC.

Points on this clonotype: Sequence at one end of the junction differs from germline and may be a read error. The chain couples TRBV30 to TRBJ1-3; D not certain. Germline V gives CDR1 GTSNPN, CDR2 SVGIG (reference sequence). The CDR3 loop spans 13 amino acids. CDR3 in amino acids: CARSVLSGNTIYF. In nucleotides, the CDR3 is TGTGCCCGGAGTGTTCTCTCTGGAAACACCATATATTTT. Full variable domain (missing parts from reference TRBV30 and TRBJ1-3): SQTIHQWPATLVQPVGSPLSLECTVEGTSNPNLYWYRQAAGRGLQLLFYSVGIGQISSEVPQNLSASRPQDRQFILSSKKLLLSDSGFYLCARSVLSGNTIYFGEGSWLTVV.

This clonotype was seen many times. The chain uses TRBV12-3 or TRBV12-4 and TRBJ2-3, with a weak D call TRBD2 (6 bases). V shed 4 bases and J shed 2 bases, with 7 bases lying between them. The CDR3 spans 13 residues. The CDR3 spells CASSSDYTDTQYF. CDR3 DNA sequence: TGTGCCAGCAGTTCGGACTACACAGATACGCAGTATTTT.

J is TRBJ1-2 and V is TRBV29-1; TRBD1 matches 7 bases. The CDR3 length is 11 residues. The junction had 2 bases not matched to a gene; V was cut back by 6 bases and J by 4 bases. Germline V gene data show CDR1 as SQVTM and CDR2 as ANQGSEA. In DNA, the CDR3 is TGCAGCGTGGGGGACAGCTATGGCTACACCTTC. It is translated as CSVGDSYGYTF.

This clonotype was seen a handful of times. The chain couples TRBV6-2 or TRBV6-3 to TRBJ2-2; D perhaps matches TRBD2 (5 bases). The germline V gene encodes CDR1 MNHEY and CDR2 SVGEGT. V dropped 6 bases and J dropped 5 bases, with 13 bases sitting between them. The CDR3 consists of 14 residues. In nucleotides, the CDR3 is TGTGCCAGCAGAGTTACGTCGGGAACCGGGGAGCTGTTTTTT. Its translation: CASRVTSGTGELFF.

This clonotype was picked up many times. At one of its ends the junction is not consistent with the germline gene, which may arise from a read error. The V gene is TRBV5-1, the J gene TRBJ2-2; D may be TRBD2 (5 bases). Germline V CDR1 and CDR2: SGHRS, YFSETQ. The CDR3 spans 12 residues. The CDR3 nucleotides read TGTGCCAGCAGCCCCGCGGGCGGGGAGCTGTTTTTT. This sequence encodes CASSPAGGELFF. Filled out from reference TRBV5-1 and TRBJ2-2, the complete variable domain reads KAGVTQTPRYLIKTRGQQVTLSCSPISGHRSVSWYQQTPGQGLQFLFEYFSETQRNKGNFPGRFSGRQFSNSRSEMNVSTLELGDSALYLCASSPAGGELFFGEGSRLTVL.

This clonotype was seen a handful of times. The chain uses TRBV20-1 and TRBJ1-1; TRBD1 agrees at 8 bases. The V gene's germline CDR1 is DFQATT and CDR2 SNEGSKA (reference sequence). Trimming took 4 bases from V and 7 from J; bases not matched to a gene: 2. The CDR3 consists of 11 residues. CDR3 loop: CSATRGLEAFF. In DNA form, the CDR3 reads TGCAGTGCTACCAGGGGGCTTGAAGCTTTCTTT.

This clonotype was seen at least ten times. This rearrangement joins TRBV20-1 to TRBJ2-2; the D is unclear. Trimming removed 7 bases at V and 4 bases at J, with 10 bases between. From germline, CDR1 is DFQATT and CDR2 SNEGSKA (reference sequence). This CDR3 has 12 residues. The CDR3 loop is CSVWGTTGELFF. The CDR3 coding sequence is TGCAGTGTATGGGGAACCACCGGGGAGCTGTTTTTT.

In this sample, this clonotype turned up many times. The DNA for the CDR3 is TGTGCCAGCAGCCGACCCCAGTACGAGCAGTACTTC. Translating gives CASSRPQYEQYF. The V call is TRBV7-8, the J call TRBJ2-7; D not certain. This CDR3 is 12 amino acids long. V dropped 5 bases and J dropped 4 bases, with 9 bases sitting between them. Germline-derived CDR1 and CDR2 are SGHVS and FQNEAQ.

This clonotype showed up just a few times. V is TRBV19 and J is TRBJ2-7; TRBD2 matches 8 bases. Germline lookup yields CDR1 LNHDA and CDR2 SQIVND (reference sequence). This CDR3 has 18 amino acids. The junction had 10 bases not matched to a gene; V was cut back by 0 bases and J by 0 bases. The DNA of the CDR3 is TGTGCCAGTAGTATAGATCTATGGCAAGCGGGAGCCTCCTACGAGCAGTACTTC. It codes for CASSIDLWQAGASYEQYF.

This clonotype has ten or more counts. The chain is built from TRBV5-1 and TRBJ2-1, with D possibly matching TRBD2 (5 bases). V was clipped by 4 bases and J by 5 bases, with 16 bases between them. In germline, CDR1 is SGHRS, CDR2 YFSETQ. This CDR3 comprises 15 residues. As DNA, the CDR3 is TGCGCCAGCAGCAACCTATGGGAGTACGACAATGAGCAGTTCTTC. Protein: CASSNLWEYDNEQFF.

With regard to this clonotype: It may be a read error: a sequence one base away is much more abundant. This chain connects TRBV27 to TRBJ2-1; perhaps D is TRBD1 or TRBD2 (6 bases each). In germline, CDR1 is MNHEY, CDR2 SMNVEV (reference sequence). This CDR3 is built from 14 residues. In DNA, the CDR3 is TGTGCCACCAAACGGGGGCAATCCTACAATGAGCAGCTCTTC. Protein sequence: CATKRGQSYNEQLF.

This clonotype occurred many times. The chain couples TRBV5-1 to TRBJ2-1; the D gene could be TRBD1 or TRBD2 (6 bases each). Germline loops: CDR1 SGHRS, CDR2 YFSETQ. Trimming stripped 3 bases from V and 2 bases from J, with 15 bases between. The CDR3 is 16 amino acids. This CDR3 is CASSSLGGGTYNEQFF. DNA of the CDR3: TGCGCCAGCAGCTCCTTAGGGGGAGGAACCTACAATGAGCAGTTCTTC.

To note about this clonotype: This likely traces to a read error, being one base from a far larger clone. The chain uses TRBV12-5 and TRBJ2-1, with 13 bases aligning to TRBD2. The V gene end was trimmed by 5 bases and the J gene end by 13 bases; junction bases not matched to a gene: 11. The CDR3 is 15 amino acids. Germline assignment: CDR1 LGHNT and CDR2 FRNRAP. In nucleotides, the CDR3 is TGTGCTAGTGGTCCCCGACTAGCGGGAGGAGAGACCCAGTTCTTC. Its translation: CASGPRLAGGETQFF. Complete variable domain (other parts from reference TRBV12-5 and TRBJ2-1): DARVTQTPRHKVTEMGQEVTMRCQPILGHNTVFWYRQTMMQGLELLAYFRNRAPLDDSGMPKDRFSAEMPDATLATLKIQPSEPRDSAVYFCASGPRLAGGETQFFGPGTRLTVL.

This clonotype has a count of ten or more. The rearrangement links TRBV2 to TRBJ2-7, with a weak D call TRBD2 (5 bases). From germline, CDR1 is SNHLY and CDR2 FYNNEI. V gave up 6 bases and J gave up 2 bases, with 8 bases separating them. The CDR3 has 12 residues. The DNA for the CDR3 is TGTGCCAGCAGAGGAGGAGCCTACGAGCAGTACTTC. This sequence encodes CASRGGAYEQYF.

This rearrangement joins TRBV5-4 to TRBJ2-2; 7 bases are a match to TRBD1. This CDR3 comprises 15 residues. Germline CDR1 is SGHNT and CDR2 is YYREEE (reference sequence). The trim removed 3 bases at V and 4 bases at J, leaving 6 bases unmatched. The CDR3, as DNA: TGTGCCAGCAGCTCCGCCGGGACAGCCACCGGGGAGCTGTTTTTT. It translates to CASSSAGTATGELFF.

This clonotype was counted many times. The rearrangement joins TRBV12-3 or TRBV12-4 to TRBJ2-5; TRBD2 might be the D (6 bases). V shed 6 bases and J shed 2 bases, with 10 bases lying between them. CDR3 length: 13 amino acids. CDR3 sequence: CASRYREQETQYF. The CDR3 bases are TGTGCCAGCAGATACCGGGAGCAAGAGACCCAGTACTTC.

The chain carries TRBV20-1 and TRBJ2-7; possibly TRBD1 or TRBD2 for D (7 bases each). The CDR3 totals 12 residues. Trimming removed 5 bases at V and 6 bases at J, with 14 bases between. Germline CDR1 reads DFQATT; CDR2 reads SNEGSKA (reference sequence). Here the CDR3 reads CSAGGEGAEQYF. The CDR3 DNA follows: TGCAGTGCTGGGGGGGAGGGGGCCGAGCAGTACTTC.

This clonotype was seen many times. CDR3 nucleotide sequence: TGCAGCGTTGAAGAAGGGGATGAGCAGTTCTTC. Protein sequence: CSVEEGDEQFF. The chain links TRBV29-1 to TRBJ2-1; perhaps TRBD1 as D (5 bases). Trimming left V 0 bases short and J 8 bases short, with 5 bases between. From germline, CDR1 is SQVTM and CDR2 ANQGSEA. The CDR3 length is 11 residues.

This clonotype was counted a few times. The gene calls are TRBV9 and TRBJ2-5; D remains unclear. In germline, CDR1 is SGDLS, CDR2 YYNGEE. V lost 0 bases and J 5 bases, leaving 20 bases between the germline ends. This CDR3 has 17 amino acids. CDR3 loop: CASSVGSHTRTEETQYF. CDR3 bases: TGTGCCAGCAGCGTAGGAAGTCATACACGAACGGAGGAGACCCAGTACTTC.

Ten or more counts support this clonotype. The V call is TRBV12-3 or TRBV12-4, the J call TRBJ2-1, with 11 bases that match TRBD2. V shed 4 bases and J 10 bases; nucleotides not matched to a gene: 9. The CDR3 consists of 15 residues. The DNA for the CDR3 is TGTGCCAGCAGTTCCCCTAGCGGGAGGCCCGGGGAGCAGTTCTTC. This translates into CASSSPSGRPGEQFF.

This clonotype came up many times. V is TRBV2 and J is TRBJ2-2; 10 nucleotides agree with TRBD2. Germline assignment: CDR1 SNHLY and CDR2 FYNNEI. The V segment lost 4 bases and the J segment 3 bases; nucleotides outside the gene matches: 5. The CDR3 has 16 amino acids. The DNA of the CDR3 is TGTGCCAGCAGTGTCGGACTAGCGGAAGACACCGGGGAGCTGTTTTTT. It is translated as CASSVGLAEDTGELFF.

This clonotype turned up a few times. The chain recombines TRBV6-5 with TRBJ1-2; no clear D. Trimming took off 0 bases at V and 1 base at J, with 9 bases between the two ends. The length of the CDR3 is 15 residues. Germline CDR1 and CDR2: MNHEY and SVGAGI. The CDR3 DNA reads as TGTGCCAGCAGTTACTCCCGGCCGAATAACTATGGCTACACCTTC. This gives the protein CASSYSRPNNYGYTF.

This clonotype was seen a few times. This could be a read error, since a much larger clone is one nucleotide away. The chain joins TRBV7-9 to TRBJ2-2; D unresolved. The CDR3 has 11 amino acids. Germline loops: CDR1 SEHNR, CDR2 FQNEAQ (reference sequence). The CDR3 DNA reads TGTGCCAACAGCTTAGGATGGGAGCTGTTTTTT. Its translation is CANSLGWELFF.

This clonotype was observed a few times. The chain carries TRBV11-2 and TRBJ2-4, with 11 bases matching TRBD2. The J segment lost 9 bases and the V segment lost 2 bases, leaving 3 bases of the junction unmatched. The CDR3 length is 14 residues. Germline loops: CDR1 SGHAT, CDR2 FQNNGV. The CDR3 protein is CASSLTGTSGIQYF. The CDR3 DNA reads TGTGCCAGCAGCTTAACCGGGACTAGCGGCATTCAGTACTTC.

With respect to this clonotype: This sequence may be a read error, since a much larger clone differs from it by one base. The V call is TRBV27, the J call TRBJ2-1; D perhaps matches TRBD2 (5 bases). The CDR3 consists of 15 residues. Germline V lookup: CDR1 MNHEY, CDR2 SMNVEV (reference sequence). The V end lost 4 bases, the J end lost 8 bases, and 18 bases lay between the germline ends. The CDR3 region is CASSSPPRVLDEQFF. The CDR3 DNA reads as TGTGCCAGCAGTTCCCCCCCGCGGGTACTCGATGAGCAGTTCTTC.

Ten or more counts support this clonotype. The gene calls are TRBV27 and TRBJ1-3, with TRBD1 as a possible D gene (6 bases). Between the trimmed V and J ends, which lost 4 bases and 8 bases, there was a span of 15 bases. The CDR3 is 14 amino acids. Germline V gene lookup returns CDR1 MNHEY and CDR2 SMNVEV (reference sequence). The DNA for the CDR3 is TGTGCCAGCAGTTCGCTCCCACAGGGAGACACCATATATTTT. Its protein is CASSSLPQGDTIYF.

The sample holds many counts of this clonotype. The chain joins TRBV20-1 to TRBJ2-1, with 10 bases fitting TRBD2. Germline loops: CDR1 DFQATT, CDR2 SNEGSKA (reference sequence). The junction had 10 bases not matched to a gene; V was cut back by 1 base and J by 7 bases. This CDR3 comprises 16 residues. The CDR3 sequence: CSARVLGLAGANEQFF. For the CDR3, the DNA is TGCAGTGCTAGAGTTCTAGGGCTAGCGGGAGCAAATGAGCAGTTCTTC.

This clonotype was seen only once. A much larger clonotype is one base distant, so this may be a read error. The chain links TRBV6-5 to TRBJ2-1; TRBD2 aligns across 8 bases. The CDR3 covers 15 residues. From germline, CDR1 is MNHEY and CDR2 SVGAGI. The CDR3 reads CASSSSGTRQNGQFF. In DNA, the CDR3 is TGTGCCAGCAGTTCCTCCGGGACTAGACAGAATGGGCAGTTCTTC.

This clonotype was counted many times. The rearrangement links TRBV29-1 to TRBJ1-2, with D possibly being TRBD1 (6 bases). The ends were cut back, 7 bases at V and 4 bases at J, with 19 bases in the middle. This CDR3 region has 14 residues. CDR1 is SQVTM and CDR2 is ANQGSEA in the germline V gene. CDR3 DNA: TGCAGCGCAGATACGGCAGGGGAGATCTATGGCTACACCTTC. Its translation: CSADTAGEIYGYTF.

This clonotype occurred many times. The chain recombines TRBV27 with TRBJ2-5; the D is unclear. This CDR3 has 14 amino acids. The ends were cut back, 1 base at V and 5 bases at J, with 11 bases in the middle. The germline V gene encodes CDR1 MNHEY and CDR2 SMNVEV (reference sequence). The CDR3 region has the DNA TGTGCCAGCAGTTTATTGGTGGGTTCGGAGACCCAGTACTTC. Translation: CASSLLVGSETQYF.

This clonotype was observed many times. The gene calls are TRBV10-3 and TRBJ1-1; D perhaps matches TRBD1 (6 bases). This CDR3 is built from 13 residues. Between the trimmed V and J ends, which lost 11 bases and 1 base, there was a span of 14 bases. The V gene's germline CDR1 is ENHRY and CDR2 SYGVKD. CDR3 sequence reads: CAQTAGANTEAFF. DNA for the CDR3: TGTGCCCAGACGGCGGGGGCGAACACTGAAGCTTTCTTT.